Below, one T cell receptor (beta chain) is given with its context. The adjacent normal breast tissue was taken roughly 1.8-4.5 cm from the tumor. Sufficient DNA from normal breast often required roughly 90-310 mg tissue. The sample comes from a study of early stage breast cancer tumors. CDR3 length: 11 residues. Trimming took off 4 bases at V and 3 bases at J, with 7 bases between the two ends. The V gene's germline CDR1 is SQVTM and CDR2 ANQGSEA. Each sample had two DNA replicates, approximately 0.5 ug blood or about 1.4 ug tissue. The data were produced by immunoSEQ multiplex PCR, yet TCRdb's version contains in-frame clones alone and is incomplete. The data contain 12,000 to 15,000 clones, roughly 84% of them seen just once; the ten biggest clones take up 4% to 5.5%.

This receptor was obtained from a person younger than 45 with breast cancer. The sequencing sample was made of normal breast tissue next to the tumor. The rearrangement joins TRBV29-1 to TRBJ2-7, with D tentatively TRBD1 or TRBD2 (5 bases each). CDR3 region: CSVGDGYEQYF. CDR3 DNA sequence: TGCAGCGTTGGGGACGGCTACGAGCAGTACTTC.